The source of this T cell receptor beta chain is a study of Ad26.COV2.S vaccination and SARS-CoV-2 variants. J gave up 4 bases and V 6 bases, and 10 bases lay outside the gene matches. This CDR3 comprises 15 residues. Germline CDR1 SNHLY, CDR2 FYNNEI. TCRdb keeps only in-frame clones here, not all; method: immunoSEQ multiplex PCR. The data hold roughly 350,000 clones, with 86% observed a single time. Treatment: some 20 received Ad26.COV2.S at low or high dose, single or two shots; roughly five received placebo; per-sample allocation not given. Collection of samples fell on day 63 after the first vaccine or placebo injection. This clone was seen a handful of times. What it binds is not known. Overall study findings and caveats: Estimates derived from TCR breadth and depth analyses may have underestimated total T cell responses. After vaccination, reports described spike-specific CD8+ and CD4+ T cell responses as showing substantial breadth.

The receptor comes from a person aged 18-60 years who received the Ad26.COV2.S COVID-19 vaccine or a placebo. The chain couples TRBV2 to TRBJ1-1, with 8 bases lining up with TRBD1. Sequenced material: peripheral blood, taken in a trial of Ad26.COV2.S vaccine versus placebo. CDR3 residues: CASRRDRPQSTEAFF. CDR3 in DNA: TGTGCCAGCAGGAGGGACAGGCCTCAGAGCACTGAAGCTTTCTTT.